A selection of T cell receptor beta chains follows, all from one sample in a study of blood T cells in healthy people across ages. TCRdb independently ran MiXCR on the 5' RACE reads; one entry per CDR3 protein. The sample holds almost 800,000 distinct CDR3 sequences, roughly 60% seen once. The source material was blood. These receptor sequences come from a man aged 25-45 years in good health. Each CDR3 is given with its conserved first and last residue. Fields, in order: V gene, J gene, clone size, D gene, CDR3 protein, CDR3 DNA. D genes are given only for firm matches. Clone size appears in some rows only: once, few, many, or a class for an expanded clone.

>TRBV4-1|TRBJ1-1|.|TRBD1
CASSQAGQENTEAFF
TGCGCCAGCAGCCAAGCCGGACAGGAGAACACTGAAGCTTTCTTT
>TRBV28|TRBJ2-3|.|.
CASGKTTRLNTDTQYF
TGTGCCAGCGGCAAAACGACTAGACTAAACACAGATACGCAGTATTTT
>TRBV10-3|TRBJ2-7|few|.
CAISVMTTGLYEQYF
TGTGCCATCAGTGTAATGACGACAGGACTCTACGAGCAGTACTTC
>TRBV5-1|TRBJ2-3|.|.
CASSLERRGWDTQYF
TGCGCCAGCAGCTTGGAACGCAGGGGATGGGATACGCAGTATTTT
>TRBV20-1|TRBJ2-1|few|.
CSARPATLGTYNEQFF
TGCAGTGCTAGACCGGCGACCCTAGGCACCTACAATGAGCAGTTCTTC
>TRBV20-1|TRBJ1-5|.|TRBD1
CSAYDRADQPQHF
TGCAGTGCTTACGACAGGGCGGACCAGCCCCAGCATTTT
>TRBV11-2|TRBJ2-7|.|.
CASSLDFGGGRDEQYF
TGTGCCAGCAGCTTGGACTTCGGGGGAGGACGGGACGAGCAGTACTTC
>TRBV12-3/TRBV12-4|TRBJ2-5|.|.
CASSLTSPYNEQYF
TGTGCCAGCAGTTTAACTAGTCCCTACAATGAGCAGTACTTC
>TRBV20-1|TRBJ2-7|.|TRBD2
CSAIPGGAYEQYF
TGCAGTGCTATCCCTGGGGGGGCCTACGAGCAGTACTTC
>TRBV10-3|TRBJ2-7|many|.
CAISDPGTGQYF
TGTGCCATCAGCGATCCCGGGACCGGGCAGTACTTC
>TRBV4-3|TRBJ1-4|.|.
CASSQERQATNEKLFF
TGCGCCAGCAGCCAAGAGAGACAGGCAACTAATGAAAAACTGTTTTTT
>TRBV7-9|TRBJ2-5|.|.
CASSLVGGDTQETQYF
TGTGCCAGCAGCTTAGTTGGCGGGGACACCCAAGAGACCCAGTACTTC
>TRBV6-2/TRBV6-3|TRBJ2-7|many|.
CASSLPGTFLYEQYF
TGTGCCAGCAGTCTACCCGGGACATTTCTTTACGAGCAGTACTTC
>TRBV7-2|TRBJ2-5|.|.
CASSLASGGVATQYF
TGTGCCAGCAGCTTAGCATCAGGCGGTGTTGCGACCCAGTACTTC
>TRBV15|TRBJ1-5|.|TRBD1
CATSAGGGSNQPQHF
TGTGCCACCAGCGCAGGGGGGGGCAGTAATCAGCCCCAGCATTTT
>TRBV7-6|TRBJ2-1|once|TRBD2
CASSLGASGGLLNEQFF
TGTGCCAGCAGCTTAGGGGCTAGCGGGGGGCTTTTGAATGAGCAGTTCTTC
>TRBV2|TRBJ2-1|.|.
CASPSLGNEQFF
TGTGCCAGCCCTAGCCTTGGCAATGAGCAGTTCTTC
>TRBV7-8|TRBJ2-5|.|.
CASSKEGLSQETQYF
TGTGCCAGCAGTAAAGAAGGCTTGTCTCAAGAGACCCAGTACTTC
>TRBV12-3/TRBV12-4|TRBJ2-5|few|.
CASSLVLDSQETQYF
TGTGCCAGCAGTTTAGTCCTAGACTCCCAAGAGACCCAGTACTTC
>TRBV27|TRBJ1-6|.|.
CASRGVQGVSPLHF
TGTGCCAGCAGAGGGGTACAGGGTGTTTCACCCCTCCACTTT
>TRBV20-1|TRBJ2-3|.|TRBD2
CSAKASGRDTQYF
TGCAGTGCTAAGGCTAGCGGGAGGGATACGCAGTATTTT
>TRBV5-1|TRBJ2-6|.|.
CASSSEPSGANVLTF
TGCGCCAGCAGCTCTGAGCCTTCTGGAGCCAACGTCCTGACTTTC
>TRBV7-6|TRBJ1-6|.|.
CASSLGTVIESSPLHF
TGTGCCAGCAGCTTGGGGACCGTGATTGAAAGTTCACCCCTCCACTTT
>TRBV12-3/TRBV12-4|TRBJ2-7|.|.
CASSWGQAYEQYF
TGTGCCAGCAGTTGGGGACAAGCCTACGAGCAGTACTTC
>TRBV12-3/TRBV12-4|TRBJ2-7|.|.
CASSLAGGPHEQYF
TGTGCCAGCAGTTTAGCGGGGGGGCCCCACGAGCAGTACTTC
>TRBV4-1|TRBJ2-7|.|TRBD1
CASSKEGQGYEQYF
TGCGCCAGCAGTAAAGAGGGACAGGGCTACGAGCAGTACTTC
>TRBV12-3/TRBV12-4|TRBJ1-2|once|TRBD1
CASTGQENYGYTF
TGTGCCAGCACGGGACAGGAAAACTATGGCTACACCTTC
>TRBV2|TRBJ1-5|.|.
CASSSGDEGNQPQHF
TGTGCCAGCAGTTCCGGGGACGAGGGCAATCAGCCCCAGCATTTT
>TRBV20-1|TRBJ2-4|.|TRBD2
CSARQAGGHQNIQYF
TGCAGTGCTAGACAGGCGGGGGGTCATCAAAACATTCAGTACTTC
>TRBV20-1|TRBJ2-7|few|TRBD1
CSAEDRARYEQYF
TGCAGTGCGGAGGACAGGGCGCGATACGAGCAGTACTTC
>TRBV5-5|TRBJ2-5|.|TRBD2
CASSNGLAGVTETQYF
TGTGCCAGCAGCAACGGACTAGCGGGAGTTACTGAGACCCAGTACTTC
>TRBV7-2|TRBJ2-5|few|.
CASSRGATGEETQYF
TGTGCCAGCAGCCGGGGGGCGACGGGCGAAGAGACCCAGTACTTC
>TRBV6-1|TRBJ2-1|.|.
CAITWGQVYEQFF
TGTGCCATCACTTGGGGGCAGGTTTACGAGCAGTTCTTC
>TRBV15|TRBJ2-7|few|TRBD2
CATRMAGGLHEQYF
TGTGCCACCAGGATGGCGGGAGGGCTCCACGAGCAGTACTTC
>TRBV7-8|TRBJ2-4|.|TRBD2
CASSLQTSGSNIQYF
TGTGCCAGCAGCTTACAGACTAGCGGGAGCAACATTCAGTACTTC
>TRBV7-9|TRBJ1-2|.|.
CASSRQWEIANYGYTF
TGTGCCAGCAGCCGACAGTGGGAAATAGCTAACTATGGCTACACCTTC
>TRBV6-5|TRBJ2-3|.|.
CASSTAPSTDTQYF
TGTGCCAGTTCGACAGCACCTAGCACAGATACGCAGTATTTT
>TRBV20-1|TRBJ2-3|.|TRBD2
CSASRGGAADTQYF
TGCAGTGCTAGCCGGGGGGGGGCAGCGGATACGCAGTATTTT
>TRBV29-1|TRBJ2-3|.|TRBD2
CSARVAGEDMQYF
TGCAGCGCCCGGGTAGCGGGGGAAGATATGCAGTATTTT
>TRBV7-7|TRBJ2-3|.|TRBD2
CASSLGSGGATDTQYF
TGTGCTAGCAGCTTAGGGAGCGGGGGTGCAACAGATACGCAGTATTTT
>TRBV12-5|TRBJ2-5|.|.
CASGLTLGTQYF
TGTGCTAGTGGTTTGACTCTAGGGACCCAGTACTTC
>TRBV4-3|TRBJ1-2|few|.
CASSEGPNPKYGYTF
TGCGCCAGCAGTGAGGGGCCAAACCCTAAGTATGGCTACACCTTC
>TRBV10-3|TRBJ2-7|few|TRBD2
CAIKELAGVGEQYF
TGTGCCATCAAGGAGCTAGCGGGAGTGGGCGAGCAGTACTTC
>TRBV11-3|TRBJ2-7|few|.
CASSYDGYEQYF
TGTGCCAGCAGCTACGACGGCTACGAGCAGTACTTC
>TRBV6-6|TRBJ2-1|few|TRBD2
CASSGGSDFYEQFF
TGTGCCAGCAGCGGGGGGTCAGATTTCTATGAGCAGTTCTTC
>TRBV24-1|TRBJ2-7|.|TRBD2
CATSDSDLGRRTSGRDPYEQYF
TGTGCCACCAGTGACTCCGACCTAGGACGGAGGACTAGCGGGAGGGACCCCTACGAGCAGTACTTC
>TRBV6-6|TRBJ2-1|.|TRBD2
CASLTSGGTNEQFF
TGTGCCAGCCTGACTAGCGGGGGCACCAATGAGCAGTTCTTC
>TRBV3-1|TRBJ1-4|few|.
CASSQRGRLRRLFF
TGTGCCAGCAGCCAAAGGGGGAGGCTGCGGAGACTGTTTTTT
>TRBV20-1|TRBJ2-7|few|TRBD1
CSARTGQGYEQYF
TGCAGTGCTAGAACGGGACAGGGCTACGAGCAGTACTTC
>TRBV28|TRBJ2-1|.|TRBD1
CASRPLSGQRRYNEQFF
TGTGCCAGCAGACCCTTATCGGGACAGCGGAGATACAATGAGCAGTTCTTC
>TRBV10-3|TRBJ2-1|few|.
CAIRESSYNEQFF
TGTGCCATCAGGGAGAGCTCCTACAATGAGCAGTTCTTC
>TRBV20-1|TRBJ2-1|.|TRBD1
CSAIGTGGFVNENEQFF
TGCAGTGCTATCGGGACAGGGGGCTTCGTAAATGAAAATGAGCAGTTCTTC
>TRBV27|TRBJ2-6|.|.
CASKSKAGIGANVLTF
TGTGCCAGCAAGTCAAAGGCAGGGATTGGGGCCAACGTCCTGACTTTC
>TRBV6-1|TRBJ1-5|once|.
CASNEQSNQPQHF
TGTGCCAGCAACGAACAGAGCAATCAGCCCCAGCATTTT
>TRBV6-1|TRBJ2-6|.|.
CASERGRGISYSGANVLTF
TGTGCCAGCGAACGGGGCAGGGGAATTTCCTACTCTGGGGCCAACGTCCTGACTTTC